This T cell receptor (beta chain) was sequenced during a study of blood T cell repertoires in COVID-19 (dated by TCRdb to the early 2020s). Turning to the overall study: The collaborator samples originated in the United States, Italy and Spain and spanned the acute and convalescent phases of COVID-19. The material from the prospective study consisted of cDNA or gDNA derived from T cells, B-cell-depleted T cells, or PBMCs. Subjects who had been exposed to COVID-19, were actively infected with it, or had recovered from it provided the deeply sampled blood TCRbeta repertoires that made up the dataset. The repertoires were released in a freely available public database intended as a resource for research on the immune response to SARS-CoV-2. The samples were drawn from the first 160 participants of the ongoing ImmuneRACE study and from over 950 subjects provided by 6 global collaborators. Sample metadata almost always included a de-identified subject ID, COVID-19 status, age in years and sex. Where available, HLA class I and class II types were obtained from metadata supplied by the sample provider rather than from assay-based typing. Findings and caveats that apply to the study as a whole: How much clinical and demographic metadata was included differed by source and by participant, and the metadata was provided uncurated.

Participants in the prospective study were enrolled through a virtual design, were aged about 18 to 89 years, and lived in some 24 United States geographic areas. In the prospective study, participants were assigned to cohorts based on the clinical history participants reported in a screening survey and a study questionnaire. Recovered participants in ImmuneRACE Cohort 3 were defined by two consecutive negative NP/OP PCR tests, clearance by a healthcare professional, or resolution of symptoms. In the prospective study, whole blood, serum and a nasopharyngeal or oropharyngeal swab were collected from each participant by mobile phlebotomists. Over an approximately 2-month period, participants in the prospective study had the option of providing additional blood draws and questionnaires. Before DNA extraction, prospective study blood samples were shipped either frozen or at room temperature. From the cysteine through the phenylalanine, the CDR3 covers 12 amino acids. Solely the CDR3 DNA is kept, with 36 bases framed from the first base. V is shortened by 5 bases, J by 4 bases, and the region joining them spans 8 bases.

Comments on this clone: Its cognate antigen has yet to be identified. Base qualities are not recorded, but no much larger clone differs from it by a single base.

TCRbeta CDR3 regions were amplified from genomic DNA by means of the immunoSEQ Assay, a bias-controlled multiplex PCR. The authors' analysis ran thus. Within the assay, amplification of reference gene primers was used to estimate how many nucleated cells each sample contained. To quantify the absolute abundance of each unique TCRbeta CDR3 rearrangement, sequence reads were collapsed and filtered. For each sample, productive Simpson clonality was calculated as the square root of Simpson's diversity index across productive rearrangements. The table was pulled from immuneACCESS by TCRdb, which kept in-frame rearrangements only. Such tables lose some clones; where checked, under half of the loss comes from unresolved V genes, and the rest has no known cause. V and J calls and clone size come straight from that table; D and trimming were deduced from the DNA. This sample has over 200,000 clones in its table, and just under 90% of those were observed once. The top ten constitute around 1.3% of the sample.

Sequenced sample: PBMCs or T cells enriched from blood (not recorded which). The receptor's source is a young man who had recovered from COVID-19. The rearranged chain carries TRBV12-3 or TRBV12-4 and TRBJ1-1; the D gene is possibly TRBD1, with 6 bases matching. The CDR3 sequence is CASSRRGTEAFF. The sequenced DNA is TGTGCCAGCAGTCGCAGGGGCACTGAAGCTTTCTTT.